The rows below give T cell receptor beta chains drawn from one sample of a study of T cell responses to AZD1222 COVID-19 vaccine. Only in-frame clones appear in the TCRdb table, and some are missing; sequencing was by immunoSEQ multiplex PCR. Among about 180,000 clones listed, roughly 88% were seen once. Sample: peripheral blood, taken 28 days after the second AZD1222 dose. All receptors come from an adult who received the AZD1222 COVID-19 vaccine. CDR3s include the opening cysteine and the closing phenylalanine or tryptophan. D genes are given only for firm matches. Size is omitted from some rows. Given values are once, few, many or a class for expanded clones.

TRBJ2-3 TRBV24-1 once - CATSDASLGPTDTQYF TGTGCCACCAGTGATGCTAGCTTGGGACCCACAGATACGCAGTATTTT
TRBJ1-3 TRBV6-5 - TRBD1 CASSYSLQGPGNTIYF TGTGCCAGCAGTTACTCATTACAGGGGCCTGGAAACACCATATATTTT
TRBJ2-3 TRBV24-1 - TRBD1 CATSDVGDRGGDTQYF TGTGCCACCAGTGATGTAGGGGACAGGGGAGGAGATACGCAGTATTTT
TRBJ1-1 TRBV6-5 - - CASRYVILNTEAFF TGTGCCAGCAGATACGTGATCCTGAACACTGAAGCTTTCTTT
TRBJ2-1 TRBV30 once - CAWSVRGFNNEQFF TGTGCCTGGAGTGTACGAGGGTTCAACAATGAGCAGTTCTTC
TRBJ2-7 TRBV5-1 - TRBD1 CASRSGTGLYEQYF TGCGCCAGCCGATCCGGGACAGGGCTTTACGAGCAGTACTTC
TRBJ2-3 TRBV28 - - CASRLPGADTQYF TGTGCCAGCAGACTACCGGGGGCAGATACGCAGTATTTT
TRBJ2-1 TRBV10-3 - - CAISGGNNEQFF TGTGCCATCAGTGGCGGCAACAATGAGCAGTTCTTC
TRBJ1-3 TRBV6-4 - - CATRIIGTPGLSGNTIYF TGTGCCACCCGGATTATTGGGACACCTGGTCTCTCTGGAAACACCATATATTTT
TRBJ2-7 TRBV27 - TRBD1 CASSSPGQNYEQYF TGTGCCAGCAGTTCACCGGGACAGAACTACGAGCAGTACTTC
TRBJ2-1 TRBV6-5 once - CALGGYNEQFF TGTGCCCTGGGGGGATACAATGAGCAGTTCTTC
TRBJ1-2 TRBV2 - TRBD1 CASNRGGYTF TGTGCCAGCAACAGGGGCGGCTACACCTTC
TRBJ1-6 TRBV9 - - CASSVGPPGDNSPLHF TGTGCCAGCAGCGTCGGTCCACCAGGGGATAATTCACCCCTCCACTTT
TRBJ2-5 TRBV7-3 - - CASSLVSQETQYF TGTGCCAGCAGCTTGGTATCCCAAGAGACCCAGTACTTC